This entry concerns a single T cell receptor beta chain. V lost 4 bases, J lost 6 bases, and 7 bases stayed unmatched. The CDR3 runs 16 residues. The V gene's germline CDR1 is SEHNR and CDR2 FQNEAQ (reference sequence). Naive CD8 cells were CD45RO-negative, positively selected for CCR7, excluding terminally differentiated effector memory CD45RA+ cells. These data originate in a study of shared clonotypes between healthy human individuals. Several immunoSEQ plates held equal portions of the genomic DNA taken from each subset. TCRdb's table, derived via immunoSEQ multiplex PCR, lists solely in-frame clones and lacks some. The table lists 550,000 to 650,000 clones, 96% of them singletons.

The rearrangement joins TRBV7-9 to TRBJ2-3, with 13 bases that match TRBD2. Sequenced material: naive CD8+ T cells sorted from blood. This receptor was obtained from a woman in her thirties in good health. This CDR3 reads CASSYTGLAGLDTQYF. The CDR3 DNA sequence: TGTGCCAGCAGCTACACGGGACTAGCGGGACTTGATACGCAGTATTTT.